This T cell receptor (beta chain) emerged from a study of CD4 T cells in relation to SARS-CoV-2 and coronaviruses (dated by TCRdb to the early 2020s). At the level of the whole study: In the ViraFEST assay, PBMCs were grown with antigen for 10 days, and TCR beta CDR3s were then sequenced to identify antigen-specific clonal expansions. An HIV-1 Nef peptide pool or a no-peptide culture served as the negative reference condition. Using patient-derived lymphoblastoid cell lines, the shared crossreactive spike epitopes were mapped to their HLA restriction. At the level of individual TCR clonotypes, the study measured memory CD4+ T cell crossreactivity between SARS-CoV-2 spike protein and common cold coronavirus spike proteins. The Adaptive Biotechnologies TCR-sequencing kit was used for samples from three pre-COVID donors and for the naive versus memory experiments, whereas the other data were Illumina-based. For other donors in the study, expansion assays were sequenced with a different, Illumina-based TCR-beta assay. Broader findings and caveats from the paper: Compared with monoreactive clones, crossreactive clones had significantly weaker SARS-CoV-2-driven expansion, a result consistent with antigenic imprinting. Memory CD4+ clonotypes crossrecognizing SARS-CoV-2 and at least one common cold coronavirus spike were found in approximately 60% of donors. The study was limited by small numbers of patients and tested TCRs. Since the crossreactivity analysis centred on spike protein, crossreactivity against other viral proteins was not assessed. Pre-pandemic and post-infection samples were not both contributed by any donor, so tracing of the source of pre-existing responses was limited.

Library preparation used the immunoSEQ multiplex PCR assay. Per the original workflow: During preprocessing, nonproductive sequences were removed, as were CDR3s that did not start with C, did not end with F or W, or were shorter than 7 amino acids. The MANAFEST web app identified antigen-specific clonotypes based on expansion compared with the reference and other culture wells. A clone was considered positive if significant expansion relative to the reference culture was observed in 2 of 3 replicate wells at an FDR below 0.05. For a clone to be considered positive, significant expansion relative to all other tandem wells and an odds ratio above 5 were also required. After three terminal residues were trimmed from each end, CDR3 homology was quantified as pairwise Levenshtein distance using the stringdist R package. The immuneACCESS repertoire file appears here via TCRdb, limited to in-frame rearrangements. These files lack a portion of the clones; in checked studies, under half of the deficit traces to unresolved V genes, and the cause of the others is not known. V, J and clone size were drawn from that table, and D and trimming were deduced from the DNA. The sample table contains approximately 17,000 clones; only one count was recorded for 82% of them. Of the sample, about a third is held by the ten largest clones.

A note on this clone: It has no known antigen specificity. Base qualities were left out, and no much larger clone turns up one base away.

Germline trimming amounts to 4 bases on V and 6 bases on J, with 11 as the count of junction bases outside the gene matches. CDR1 LGHDT and CDR2 YNNKEL are derived from the germline V gene (reference sequence). Spanning cysteine to phenylalanine, the CDR3 consists of 16 amino acids. The sequence is cut down to CDR3 DNA, 48 bases in frame from base 1. CD4+ T cells from unexposed donors were collected before the COVID-19 pandemic (2011-2018). After around ten days of culture, CD4+ T cells were isolated with the EasySep CD4+ T cell isolation kit. As far as cell numbers permitted, CD4+ T cells from unexposed donors were tested for reactivity against SARS-CoV-2 S and N as well as four spike pools from common cold coronaviruses. Approximately 2.1 million PBMCs per well were cultured in IMDM with approximately 5% human AB serum and 9.5 to 10 IU/ml IL-2. Half of the culture medium was replaced with fresh IL-2-containing medium on days 3 and 7. In general, triplicate replicate wells were used for every peptide culture condition. Leukapheresis product for the unexposed donors was purchased commercially. Ficoll-Paque PLUS gradient centrifugation was used to isolate PBMCs from either whole blood or leukapheresis product. PBMCs were either cryopreserved at -140 degrees C or used fresh in the expansion assay. The QIAamp Micro DNA Kit was used to extract genomic DNA from the CD4+ T cells.

The chain joins TRBV3-1 (or the pseudogene TRBV3-2) to TRBJ2-2; 7 central bases correspond to TRBD1. The sample taken for sequencing was CD4+ T cells from PBMCs, cultured in vitro. This TCR derives from a human donor in good health. The DNA is TGTGCCAGCAGCCTTCTAGGGGGCGTTGTCCCCGGGGAGCTGTTTTTT. Its amino acids are CASSLLGGVVPGELFF.